The TCR beta chain described here comes from a study of T cells in women clearing cervical HPV infection. Across the whole study: Donors had HPV16-related CIN3 or worse; 2 had invasive cancer.

Concerning this clone itself: Sequencing ends 3 residues short of the CDR3 end; the germline J gene provides the rest.

The CDR3 is 14 amino acids. The V and J ends lost 2 bases and 7 bases, in that order; junction bases with no gene match: 3. Looked up from germline, CDR1 is MNHNS and CDR2 is SASEGT. The method was immunoSEQ multiplex PCR; TCRdb's version includes in-frame clones alone and lacks a portion of them. Its table records roughly 20,000 clones. The J gene is TRBJ2-1, the V gene TRBV6-1, with 9 nucleotides matching TRBD2. The receptor was isolated from a woman between 18 and 75 years old with a cervical HPV16 infection that either progressed to CIN3+ or cleared (not recorded which). The sequenced material came from blood buffy coat. The CDR3 is CASSELAGRNEQFF. The CDR3 bases that were read are TGTGCCAGCAGTGAACTAGCGGGGAGGAATGAG.